This T cell receptor beta chain originates from a study of response to subunit inactivated influenza vaccine. TCRdb re-analysed the RT-PCR reads in MiXCR, keeping a single row per CDR3 protein. The data contain about 570,000 distinct CDR3 sequences, around 11% of them singletons. This clonotype appeared a few times. The clonotype comes from a man in his fifties who received an inactivated influenza vaccine. The sequences come from PBMCs from blood, collected on the day of vaccination.

CDR3 DNA: TGTGCCAGCAAGATCGGTAACACCCCCCCGGGGGAGCTGTTTTTT. It codes for CASKIGNTPPGELFF. The chain uses TRBV5-6 and TRBJ2-2; unclear D gene. The V and J ends lost 6 bases and 8 bases respectively, with 20 bases between them. Germline V lookup: CDR1 SGHDT, CDR2 YYEEEE. The CDR3 contains 15 residues.